Shown below are 26 T cell receptor beta chains from a single sample sequenced in a study of response to subunit inactivated influenza vaccine. Each CDR3 protein gets one entry after TCRdb re-called the RT-PCR reads with MiXCR. The sample yields fewer than 750,000 distinct CDR3 sequences, 11% to 15% seen once. The specimen was PBMCs from blood, collected 11 to 12 days after vaccination. Receptor source: a man between 50 and 59 years old who received an inactivated influenza vaccine.

The V and J genes are TRBV30 and TRBJ2-1, with a tentative D call TRBD2 (6 bases). Trimming left V 1 base short and J 8 bases short, with 18 bases between. Germline V gene lookup returns CDR1 GTSNPN and CDR2 SVGIG (reference sequence). The CDR3 has 15 amino acids. In DNA, the CDR3 is TGTGCCTGGAGTGAATTAGCGGAGGGGTGGTATGAGCAGTTCTTC. This codes for CAWSELAEGWYEQFF.

This rearrangement joins TRBV6-6 to TRBJ1-1; D remains ambiguous. Trimming removed 4 bases from V and 6 bases from J, with 6 bases in between. The CDR3 covers 11 residues. Germline values: CDR1 MNHNY, CDR2 SVGAGI (reference sequence). CDR3 sequence (DNA): TGTGCCAGCAGTTCTGTATCTGAAGCTTTCTTT. It translates to CASSSVSEAFF.

The chain carries TRBV28 and TRBJ1-1, with 10 bases aligning to TRBD1. The germline gives CDR1 MDHEN, CDR2 SYDVKM. The CDR3 totals 16 residues. Trimming cost V 5 bases and J 5 bases; bases outside gene matches: 11. The CDR3 bases are TGTGCCAGCAGTACCGGAATAGGACAGGGGGAGACTGAAGCTTTCTTT. This sequence encodes CASSTGIGQGETEAFF.

The chain recombines TRBV20-1 with TRBJ1-6; the match to TRBD1 covers 8 bases. With 3 bases clipped from V and 10 bases from J, the junction kept 8 bases outside the gene matches. This CDR3 comprises 14 residues. CDR1 and CDR2 (germline): DFQATT, SNEGSKA (reference sequence). DNA for the CDR3: TGCAGTGCTAGCTTGGGACAGGCCAGATCACCCCTCCACTTT. The encoded protein is CSASLGQARSPLHF.

The chain is built from TRBV20-1 and TRBJ2-7; D possibly matches TRBD1 or TRBD2 (5 bases each). Trimming took off 5 bases at V and 0 bases at J, with 11 bases between the two ends. Germline V gives CDR1 DFQATT, CDR2 SNEGSKA (reference sequence). The CDR3 consists of 13 residues. The DNA of the CDR3 is TGCAGTGCTCGGTGGGGGTCCTCCTACGAGCAGTACTTC. This gives the protein CSARWGSSYEQYF.

The rearrangement uses TRBV29-1 and TRBJ2-7; weak D call: TRBD1 (6 bases). Germline V lookup: CDR1 SQVTM, CDR2 ANQGSEA. This CDR3 spans 13 amino acids. V gave up 7 bases and J gave up 4 bases, with 17 bases separating them. This chain's CDR3 is CSAKTGPGYEQYF. Here the CDR3 DNA reads TGCAGCGCAAAGACAGGACCCGGTTACGAGCAGTACTTC.

This chain connects TRBV6-2 or TRBV6-3 to TRBJ2-1; 14 bases are shared with TRBD2. Germline V lookup: CDR1 MNHEY, CDR2 SVGEGT. This CDR3 spans 13 amino acids. V was clipped by 6 bases and J by 8 bases; unmatched bases: 0. The CDR3 bases are TGTGCCAGCAGGACTAGCGGGGGGGATGAGCAGTTCTTC. Encoded protein: CASRTSGGDEQFF.

This clonotype was found a few times. The CDR3 loop is CASTPGHLYGYTF. CDR3 bases: TGTGCCAGCACTCCGGGACACCTCTATGGCTACACCTTC. This rearrangement joins TRBV7-8 to TRBJ1-2, with a weak D call TRBD1 (6 bases). The CDR3 is 13 residues long. V gave up 7 bases and J gave up 4 bases, with 13 bases separating them. The germline V gene encodes CDR1 SGHVS and CDR2 FQNEAQ.

J is TRBJ2-6 and V is TRBV6-5; D possibly corresponds to TRBD2 (5 bases). The CDR3 has 16 residues. Trimming left V 0 bases short and J 9 bases short, with 15 bases between. Germline V lookup: CDR1 MNHEY, CDR2 SVGAGI. CDR3 sequence reads: CASSYSLSSRDNVLTF. The CDR3 coding sequence is TGTGCCAGCAGTTACTCCTTGTCGAGTCGGGACAACGTCCTGACTTTC.

This clonotype was observed a few times. The V gene is TRBV12-3 or TRBV12-4, the J gene TRBJ1-1, with D unclear. The V gene lost 7 bases and the J gene lost 0 bases, with 12 bases spanning the gap. CDR3 length: 14 amino acids. The CDR3 loop is CASTSGRVNTEAFF. The CDR3 DNA reads as TGTGCCAGCACCTCGGGGAGAGTGAACACTGAAGCTTTCTTT.

The chain couples TRBV7-9 to TRBJ1-5; TRBD1 matches 7 bases. Germline V CDR1 and CDR2: SEHNR, FQNEAQ (reference sequence). Germline trimming cut 8 bases from V and 2 bases from J; bases unmatched to any gene: 3. CDR3 length equals 13 residues. DNA of the CDR3: TGTGCCAGCGGAGGGACAGGCAATCAGCCCCAGCATTTT. Its translation: CASGGTGNQPQHF. Based on the CDR3 plus reference TRBV7-9 and TRBJ1-5, the full variable domain is DTGVSQNPRHKITKRGQNVTFRCDPISEHNRLYWYRQTLGQGPEFLTYFQNEAQLEKSRLLSDRFSAERPKGSFSTLEIQRTEQGDSAMYLCASGGTGNQPQHFGDGTRLSIL.

CDR3 bases: TGTGCCAGCAGTTACGGTGTTGCGAGGGAGGACACCATATATTTT. Translated, it gives CASSYGVAREDTIYF. This chain connects TRBV6-5 to TRBJ1-3, with D hard to call. Trimming removed 2 bases from V and 8 bases from J, with 16 bases in between. In germline, CDR1 is MNHEY, CDR2 SVGAGI. CDR3 length: 15 amino acids.

This clonotype turned up a few times. The chain has TRBV10-3 and TRBJ2-3, with 8 positions matching TRBD1. The V gene end was trimmed by 5 bases and the J gene end by 2 bases; junction bases not matched to a gene: 3. The CDR3 has 14 residues. Germline-derived CDR1 and CDR2 are ENHRY and SYGVKD. The CDR3 DNA is TGTGCCATCAGTACAGGGGGTGTCACAGATACGCAGTATTTT. Translating it yields CAISTGGVTDTQYF.

This clonotype was recorded at least ten times. The chain joins TRBV5-1 to TRBJ1-6, with TRBD1 matching 7 bases. Unmatched junction bases numbered 8, after V lost 8 bases and J lost 0 bases. The CDR3 totals 16 residues. Germline assignment: CDR1 SGHRS and CDR2 YFSETQ. The CDR3 DNA reads TGCGCCAGTTCACAGGGGCCGAGCTCCTATAATTCACCCCTCCACTTT. This gives the protein CASSQGPSSYNSPLHF.

This rearrangement joins TRBV5-1 to TRBJ2-1, with TRBD2 matching over 10 bases. This CDR3 comprises 17 residues. V trimming: 2 bases; J trimming: 7 bases; junction bases outside the gene matches: 12. Germline CDR1 and CDR2: SGHRS and YFSETQ. CDR3 in amino acids: CASSLAEILAGVNEQFF. CDR3 in DNA: TGCGCCAGCAGCTTAGCCGAAATCCTAGCGGGAGTTAATGAGCAGTTCTTC.

The gene calls are TRBV14 and TRBJ2-7, with D possibly matching TRBD1 (6 bases). The V end was cut by 2 bases, the J end by 2 bases, with 13 bases between. This CDR3 has 15 residues. Germline-derived CDR1 and CDR2 are SGHDN and FVKESK. In DNA form, the CDR3 reads TGTGCCAGCAGCCAAACCGGGACAACTACCTACGAGCAGTACTTC. It encodes CASSQTGTTTYEQYF.

The rearrangement joins TRBV7-9 to TRBJ2-2; tentatively, D is TRBD1 (6 bases). CDR1 SEHNR and CDR2 FQNEAQ come from the germline V gene (reference sequence). V was shortened by 3 bases and J by 4 bases, with 9 bases between the two germline ends. The CDR3 contains 14 residues. The CDR3 nucleotides are TGTGCCAGCAGCTTCATAGGGGGCACCGGGGAGCTGTTTTTT. Protein product: CASSFIGGTGELFF.

This clonotype was seen a handful of times. The chain recombines TRBV7-9 with TRBJ2-1; D unresolved. Germline V gives CDR1 SEHNR, CDR2 FQNEAQ (reference sequence). The CDR3 has 11 amino acids. V was clipped by 7 bases and J by 5 bases, with 6 bases between them. The CDR3 reads CASNRNNEQFF. The CDR3 DNA follows: TGTGCCAGCAACCGAAACAATGAGCAGTTCTTC.

This clonotype was found many times. The chain uses TRBV29-1 and TRBJ2-7, with 8 bases that match TRBD2. Per germline, CDR1 SQVTM and CDR2 ANQGSEA. J was trimmed by 2 bases and V by 7 bases; bases with no gene match: 7. This CDR3 is built from 13 residues. The CDR3 spells CSGWAGGPYEQYF. CDR3 sequence (DNA): TGCAGCGGGTGGGCGGGAGGTCCCTACGAGCAGTACTTC.

At least ten counts were recorded for this clonotype. The V call is TRBV10-3, the J call TRBJ2-1; weak D call: TRBD2 (7 bases). CDR1 is ENHRY and CDR2 is SYGVKD in the germline V gene. Trimming took off 7 bases at V and 2 bases at J, with 15 bases between the two ends. This CDR3 contains 15 residues. In DNA, the CDR3 is TGTGCCATCACCGCTGGGGGGGCACCCTACAATGAGCAGTTCTTC. Amino acid sequence: CAITAGGAPYNEQFF.

The chain uses TRBV14 and TRBJ1-2; 7 bases map to TRBD1. Germline CDR1 SGHDN, CDR2 FVKESK. There are 13 residues in the CDR3. The ends lost 5 bases at V and 7 bases at J; junction bases unmatched: 7. Here the CDR3 DNA reads TGTGCCAGCAGCTTCGACAGGGTTACTGGCTACACCTTC. Protein sequence: CASSFDRVTGYTF. The complete variable domain, with remaining parts taken from reference TRBV14 and TRBJ1-2, reads EAGVTQFPSHSVIEKGQTVTLRCDPISGHDNLYWYRRVMGKEIKFLLHFVKESKQDESGMPNNRFLAERTGGTYSTLKVQPAELEDSGVYFCASSFDRVTGYTFGSGTRLTVV.

The CDR3 loop reads CASSVSGSGYNEQFF. The DNA for the CDR3 is TGTGCCAGCAGCGTAAGCGGGAGCGGCTACAATGAGCAGTTCTTC. The J gene is TRBJ2-1, the V gene TRBV9, with 8 bases identical to TRBD2. Germline V gene lookup returns CDR1 SGDLS and CDR2 YYNGEE. V dropped 1 base and J dropped 3; count of bases not matched to a gene: 3. CDR3 length: 15 residues.

This chain uses TRBV19 with TRBJ2-2; D uncertain. V gave up 8 bases and J gave up 0 bases, with 10 bases separating them. The CDR3 is made up of 14 amino acids. CDR1 and CDR2 from the germline V gene are LNHDA and SQIVND (reference sequence). CDR3 DNA sequence: TGTGCCAGTGCCTGGACCCCGAACACCGGGGAGCTGTTTTTT. Translating gives CASAWTPNTGELFF.

This chain joins TRBV11-1 and TRBJ2-7, with D perhaps matching TRBD2 (6 bases). V was clipped by 1 base and J by 1 base, with 8 bases between them. The germline V gene has CDR1 SGHAT and CDR2 FQDESV (reference sequence). There are 14 residues in the CDR3. Here the CDR3 DNA reads TGTGCCAGCAGCTTAGTTCGGGAGTCCTACGAGCAGTACTTC. Protein: CASSLVRESYEQYF.

The rearrangement links TRBV20-1 to TRBJ2-3; D could derive from TRBD1 or TRBD2 (5 bases each). There are 14 residues in the CDR3. Germline CDR1 reads DFQATT; CDR2 reads SNEGSKA (reference sequence). The V end lost 1 base, the J end lost 5 bases, and 13 bases lay between the germline ends. CDR3 protein: CSARVRGVRDTQYF. Written as DNA, the CDR3 is TGCAGTGCTAGAGTTAGGGGAGTGCGAGATACGCAGTATTTT.

This rearrangement joins TRBV6-1 to TRBJ2-2; TRBD2 might be the D (5 bases). Trimming cost V 0 bases and J 4 bases, with 9 bases left between them. CDR1 and CDR2 (germline): MNHNS, SASEGT. The CDR3 totals 15 residues. The CDR3 reads CASSEAGGLTGELFF. CDR3 DNA: TGTGCCAGCAGTGAAGCGGGCGGACTCACCGGGGAGCTGTTTTTT.